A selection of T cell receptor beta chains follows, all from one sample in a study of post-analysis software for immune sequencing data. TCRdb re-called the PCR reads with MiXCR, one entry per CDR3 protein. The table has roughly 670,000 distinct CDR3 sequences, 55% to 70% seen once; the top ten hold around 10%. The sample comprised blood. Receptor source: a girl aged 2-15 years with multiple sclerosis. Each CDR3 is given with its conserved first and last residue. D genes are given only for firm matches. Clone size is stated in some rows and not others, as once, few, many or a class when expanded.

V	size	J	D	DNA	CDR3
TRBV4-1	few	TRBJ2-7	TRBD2	TGCGCCAGCAGCCAAGTATCGGGAGGGAGGTACGAGCAGTACTTC	CASSQVSGGRYEQYF
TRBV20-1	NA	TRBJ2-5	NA	TGCAGTGCTAGGCCCGAAGGGACCCAGTACTTC	CSARPEGTQYF
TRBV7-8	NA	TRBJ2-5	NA	TGTGCCAGCAGCGCGCGACAGGTGCTGGAGACCCAGTACTTC	CASSARQVLETQYF
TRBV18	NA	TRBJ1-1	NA	TGTGCCAGCTCACCGACAGCCCCCACTGAAGCTTTCTTT	CASSPTAPTEAFF
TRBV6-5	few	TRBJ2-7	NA	TGTGCCAGCAGTTACGGTTTCGGACCCTACGAGCAGTACTTC	CASSYGFGPYEQYF
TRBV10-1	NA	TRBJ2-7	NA	TGCGCCAGCATACCTTATACCTACGAGCAGTACTTC	CASIPYTYEQYF
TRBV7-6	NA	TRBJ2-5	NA	TGTGCCAGCAGCTTAGTGGCGGGGCCGAGAGAGACCCAGTACTTC	CASSLVAGPRETQYF
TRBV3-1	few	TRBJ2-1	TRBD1	TGTGCCAGCAGCCAAGGACCCCGCGGACTCCGGGACAGGGTCCACAATGAGCAGTTCTTC	CASSQGPRGLRDRVHNEQFF
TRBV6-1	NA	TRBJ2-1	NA	TGTGCCAGCAGTGAACCCGGACAGTTCACCTACAATGAGCAGTTCTTC	CASSEPGQFTYNEQFF
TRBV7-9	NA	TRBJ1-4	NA	TGTGCCAGCACTCCGACAGCAACTAATGAAAAACTGTTTTTT	CASTPTATNEKLFF
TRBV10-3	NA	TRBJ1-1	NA	TGTGCCACCGGGAGGGGAGGGAAATACACTGAAGCTTTCTTT	CATGRGGKYTEAFF
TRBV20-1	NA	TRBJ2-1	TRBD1	TGCAGTGCTTACCCGGGACAGGGACTCCGCGAGCAGTTCTTC	CSAYPGQGLREQFF
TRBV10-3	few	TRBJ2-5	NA	TGTGCCATCAGTGTGAATCCCCGGGAGACCCAGTACTTC	CAISVNPRETQYF
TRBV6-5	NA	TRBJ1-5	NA	TGTGCCAGCAGTTACTCGTCGGTGGGGGGACGGAATCAGCCCCAGCATTTT	CASSYSSVGGRNQPQHF
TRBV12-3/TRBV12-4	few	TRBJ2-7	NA	TGTGCCAGCAGTTTAAGGGGGGGAGCAGGCGAGCAGTACTTC	CASSLRGGAGEQYF
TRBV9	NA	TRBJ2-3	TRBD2	TGTGCCAGCAGCGTATTATTCGGGGGGGCCTCGTGGGATACGCAGTATTTT	CASSVLFGGASWDTQYF
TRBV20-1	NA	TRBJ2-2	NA	TGCAGTGCTAGAGAGGGGGACACCTTCACCGGGGAGCTGTTTTTT	CSAREGDTFTGELFF
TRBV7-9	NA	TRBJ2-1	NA	TGTGCCAGCAGCCACACAGGGAAAACCTACAATGAGCAGTTCTTC	CASSHTGKTYNEQFF
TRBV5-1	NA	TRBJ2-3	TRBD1	TGCGCCAGCAGCAGAAACAGGGGGCGAGTAGAGAATACGCAGTATTTT	CASSRNRGRVENTQYF
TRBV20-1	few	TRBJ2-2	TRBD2	TGCAGTGCTAGAGCACCGGGGGGAATGAACACCGGGGAGCTGTTTTTT	CSARAPGGMNTGELFF
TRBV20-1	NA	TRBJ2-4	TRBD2	TGCAGTGCTGCTCCGGGACTAGCGGGAAACATTCAGTACTTC	CSAAPGLAGNIQYF
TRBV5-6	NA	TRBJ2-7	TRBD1	TGTGCCAGCAGCACTGACAGGGAAGGCTACGAGCAGTACTTC	CASSTDREGYEQYF
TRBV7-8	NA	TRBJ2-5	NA	TGTGCCAGCAGCCTATTCACGGATCAAGAGACCCAGTACTTC	CASSLFTDQETQYF
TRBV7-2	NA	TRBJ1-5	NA	TGTGCCAGCAGCTCCGTGGGGGAGCCCCAGCATTTT	CASSSVGEPQHF
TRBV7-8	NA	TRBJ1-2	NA	TGTGCCAGCAGCCCTCCAACCGACAGTAACTATGGCTACACCTTC	CASSPPTDSNYGYTF
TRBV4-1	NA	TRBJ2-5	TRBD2	TGCGCCAGCAGCCAATTGGGACTAGAGTTCCAAGAGACCCAGTACTTC	CASSQLGLEFQETQYF
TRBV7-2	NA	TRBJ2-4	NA	TGTGCCAGCAGCGGGCGCTGGGGTATAGGGCAGTACTTC	CASSGRWGIGQYF
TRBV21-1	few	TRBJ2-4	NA	TGTGCCAGCAGCGCAGGGGGACAGGATAAAAACATTCAGTACTTC	CASSAGGQDKNIQYF
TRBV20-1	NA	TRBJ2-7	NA	TGCAGTGCCGAGGGGGAGGGGGACGAGCAGTACTTC	CSAEGEGDEQYF
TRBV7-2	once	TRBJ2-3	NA	TGTGCCAGCAGCTTAGCGTCCGGGCCAGATACGCAGTATTTT	CASSLASGPDTQYF
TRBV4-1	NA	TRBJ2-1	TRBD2	TGCGCCAGCAGCCCCTCCGGGACTAGCGGGGGGAGCTCCTACAATGAGCAGTTCTTC	CASSPSGTSGGSSYNEQFF
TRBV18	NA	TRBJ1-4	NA	TGTGCCAGCTCACCTCCTGGGGCAGGCCCTAATGAAAAACTGTTTTTT	CASSPPGAGPNEKLFF
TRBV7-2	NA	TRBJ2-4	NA	TGTGCCAGCAGTTTCGGGGGATTAAACATTCAGTACTTC	CASSFGGLNIQYF
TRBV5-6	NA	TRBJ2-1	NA	TGTGCCAGCAGCCCTTACACGACCTCCTACAATGAGCAGTTCTTC	CASSPYTTSYNEQFF
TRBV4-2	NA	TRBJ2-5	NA	TGTGCCAGCAGCCAAGCTAGGTCTGAAGAGACCCAGTACTTC	CASSQARSEETQYF
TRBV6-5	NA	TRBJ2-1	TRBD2	TGTGCCAGCAGTCGACTAGCGGGAGGATCGGACAATGAGCAGTTCTTC	CASSRLAGGSDNEQFF
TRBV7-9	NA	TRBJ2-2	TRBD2	TGTGCCAGCAGCCGGGGGGGGACGAACACCGGGGAGCTGTTTTTT	CASSRGGTNTGELFF
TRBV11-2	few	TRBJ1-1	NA	TGTGCCAGCAGCCACGAGTTCACTGAAGCTTTCTTT	CASSHEFTEAFF
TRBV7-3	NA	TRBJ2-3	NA	TGTGCCAGCAGCTTAACGGGCGGGTCTAGCACAGATACGCAGTATTTT	CASSLTGGSSTDTQYF
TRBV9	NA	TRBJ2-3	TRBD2	TGTGCCAGCTCCCGAGTGGAGCGGGGGCGAGTAGATACGCAGTATTTT	CASSRVERGRVDTQYF
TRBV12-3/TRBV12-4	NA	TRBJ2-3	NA	TGTGCCAGCAGTTTAGTTTACCCTGGGGTAGGCACAGATACGCAGTATTTT	CASSLVYPGVGTDTQYF
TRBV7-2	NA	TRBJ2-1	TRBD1	TGTGCCAGCAGTCAACATACAGGGGGCATGGATGAGCAGTTCTTC	CASSQHTGGMDEQFF
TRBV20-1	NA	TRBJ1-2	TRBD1	TGCAGTGCTAGGTTACAGGGGACGCTTTATGGCTACACCTTC	CSARLQGTLYGYTF
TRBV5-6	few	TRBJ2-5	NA	TGTGCCAGCAGCTTGCCACCCCAAGAGACCCAGTACTTC	CASSLPPQETQYF
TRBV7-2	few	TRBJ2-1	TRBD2	TGTGCCAGCAGCTTGCGACTAGCGGGGGGTGATGAGCAGTTCTTC	CASSLRLAGGDEQFF
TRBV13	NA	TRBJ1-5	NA	TGTGCCAGCAGCTCCTCTGTCGGTTCGGGGTATAGCAATCAGCCCCAGCATTTT	CASSSSVGSGYSNQPQHF
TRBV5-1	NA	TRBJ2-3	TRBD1	TGCGCCAGCAGCTTGTGGGGGACAGGGGGCGATACGCAGTATTTT	CASSLWGTGGDTQYF
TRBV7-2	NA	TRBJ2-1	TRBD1	TGTGCCAGCAGCCTCCGTAGTGACAGGGGGTACAATGAGCAGTTCTTC	CASSLRSDRGYNEQFF
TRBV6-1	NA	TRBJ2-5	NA	TGTGCCAGCGCTTCGGGGCCCCAAGAGACCCAGTACTTC	CASASGPQETQYF
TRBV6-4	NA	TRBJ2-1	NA	TGTGCCGGCAGTTGGACGGCCAACAATGAGCAGTTCTTC	CAGSWTANNEQFF
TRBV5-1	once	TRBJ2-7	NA	TGCGCCAGCAGCTTGGGACCGACCCACGACTACGAGCAGTACTTC	CASSLGPTHDYEQYF
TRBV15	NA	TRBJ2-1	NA	TGTGCCACCAGCAGAGATTGGGGGGCCGGGCGGGGGCGACTAAATGAGCAGTTCTTC	CATSRDWGAGRGRLNEQFF
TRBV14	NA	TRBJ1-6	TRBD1	TGTGCCAGCAGCCAGGGACAGCTTCTCTATAATTCACCCCTCCACTTT	CASSQGQLLYNSPLHF
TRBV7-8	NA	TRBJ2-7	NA	TGTGCCAGCAGACATGACCTTCGGGCCTACGAGCAGTACTTC	CASRHDLRAYEQYF
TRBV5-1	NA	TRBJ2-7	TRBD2	TGCGCCAGCAGCGGAGGGGCGCTAGCGGGAGGGCCGAGCAAGAGAACCGAGCAGTACTTC	CASSGGALAGGPSKRTEQYF
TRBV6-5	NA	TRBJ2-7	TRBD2	TGTGCCAGCAGTTACTCGAGAGGACTAGCCTCCTACGAGCAGTACTTC	CASSYSRGLASYEQYF
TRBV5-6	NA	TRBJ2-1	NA	TGTGCCAGCAGCTCGCCCAGCAACTATGAGCAGTTCTTC	CASSSPSNYEQFF
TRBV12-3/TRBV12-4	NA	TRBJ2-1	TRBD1	TGTGCCAGCCGGACAGGCCAGGGTGAGCAGTTCTTC	CASRTGQGEQFF
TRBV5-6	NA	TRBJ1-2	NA	TGTGCCAGCAGCGTAACCCAAGGCTACAGAGATAACTATGGCTACACCTTC	CASSVTQGYRDNYGYTF